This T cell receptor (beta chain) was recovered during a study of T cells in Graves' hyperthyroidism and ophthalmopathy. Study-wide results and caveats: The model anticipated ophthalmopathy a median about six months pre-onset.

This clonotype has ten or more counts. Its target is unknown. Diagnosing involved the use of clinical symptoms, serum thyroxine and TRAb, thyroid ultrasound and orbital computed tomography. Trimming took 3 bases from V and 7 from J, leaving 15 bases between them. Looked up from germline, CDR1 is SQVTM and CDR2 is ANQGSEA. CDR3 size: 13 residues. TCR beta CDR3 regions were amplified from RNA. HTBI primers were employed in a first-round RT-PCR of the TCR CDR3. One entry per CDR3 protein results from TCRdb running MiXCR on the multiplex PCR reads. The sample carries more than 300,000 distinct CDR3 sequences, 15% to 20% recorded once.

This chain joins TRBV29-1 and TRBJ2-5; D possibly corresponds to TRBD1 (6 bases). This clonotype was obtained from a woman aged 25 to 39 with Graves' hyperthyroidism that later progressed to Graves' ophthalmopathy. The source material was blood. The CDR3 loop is CSVELQGLGTQYF. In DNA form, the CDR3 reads TGCAGCGTTGAGCTACAGGGTTTAGGGACCCAGTACTTC. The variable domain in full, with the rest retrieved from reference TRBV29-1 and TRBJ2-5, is SAVISQKPSRDICQRGTSLTIQCQVDSQVTMMFWYRQQPGQSLTLIATANQGSEATYESGFVIDKFPISRPNLTFSTLTVSNMSPEDSSIYLCSVELQGLGTQYFGPGTRLLVL.